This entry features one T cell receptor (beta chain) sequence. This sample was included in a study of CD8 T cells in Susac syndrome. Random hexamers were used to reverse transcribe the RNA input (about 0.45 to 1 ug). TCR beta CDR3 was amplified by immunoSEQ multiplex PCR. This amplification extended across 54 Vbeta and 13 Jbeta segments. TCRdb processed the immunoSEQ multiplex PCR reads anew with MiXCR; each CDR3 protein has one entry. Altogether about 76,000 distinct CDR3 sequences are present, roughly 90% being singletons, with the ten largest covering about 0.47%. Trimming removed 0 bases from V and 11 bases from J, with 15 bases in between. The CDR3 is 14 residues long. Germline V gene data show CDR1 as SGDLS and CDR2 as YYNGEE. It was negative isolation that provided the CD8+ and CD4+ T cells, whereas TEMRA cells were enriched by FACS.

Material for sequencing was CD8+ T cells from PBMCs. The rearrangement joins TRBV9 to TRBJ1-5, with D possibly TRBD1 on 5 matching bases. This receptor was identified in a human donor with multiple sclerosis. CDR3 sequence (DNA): TGTGCCAGCAGCGTAGATGGGGACTTTCGAGCCCAGCATTTT. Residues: CASSVDGDFRAQHF.